The rows below give T cell receptor beta chains drawn from one sample of a study of T cell changes during pregnancy in multiple sclerosis. The repertoire was sequenced with immunoSEQ multiplex PCR; TCRdb's copy has only in-frame clones and lacks some. Here the sample spans 85,000 to 100,000 clones, 92% being singletons. Material: peripheral blood, obtained in the first trimester of pregnancy. The receptors stem from a female donor with multiple sclerosis, enrolled in a pregnancy study. Both conserved end residues are part of each CDR3.

J gene: TRBJ1-2; CDR3 length: 16; V gene: TRBV5-4; CDR3 protein: CASSLAGQGRAYGYTF
J gene: TRBJ2-3; CDR3 length: 15; V gene: TRBV5-8; CDR3 protein: CASSSGQIVTDTQYF
J gene: TRBJ2-2; CDR3 length: 14; V gene: TRBV2; CDR3 protein: CASRDRVPTGELFF
J gene: TRBJ1-4; CDR3 length: 13; V gene: TRBV5-1; CDR3 protein: CASSLVPEGKLFF
J gene: TRBJ1-5; CDR3 length: 15; V gene: TRBV30; CDR3 protein: CAWSGGGGIDQPQHF
J gene: TRBJ2-1; CDR3 length: 14; V gene: TRBV4-1; CDR3 protein: CASSQEHELNEQFF
J gene: TRBJ1-5; CDR3 length: 15; V gene: TRBV15; CDR3 protein: CATSRVLRGNQPQHF
J gene: TRBJ2-7; CDR3 length: 17; V gene: TRBV2; CDR3 protein: CASSAGSGRAVPWEQYF
J gene: TRBJ2-1; CDR3 length: 14; V gene: TRBV29-1; CDR3 protein: CSVDLAGGIGEQFF
J gene: TRBJ1-5; CDR3 length: 14; V gene: TRBV7-8; CDR3 protein: CASSPGGSNQPQHF
J gene: TRBJ2-7; CDR3 length: 14; V gene: TRBV10-3; CDR3 protein: CAFSSGRFDYEQYF
J gene: TRBJ2-1; CDR3 length: 16; V gene: TRBV19; CDR3 protein: CASSIGGLAVMGEQFF
J gene: TRBJ2-3; CDR3 length: 17; V gene: TRBV5-4; CDR3 protein: CASSLGEMGREGHTQYF
J gene: TRBJ2-3; CDR3 length: 13; V gene: TRBV19; CDR3 protein: CATSQGTLDTQYF
J gene: TRBJ2-2; CDR3 length: 12; V gene: TRBV14; CDR3 protein: CASSQGVGELFF
J gene: TRBJ2-7; CDR3 length: 16; V gene: TRBV5-4; CDR3 protein: CASSPSRLAGYYEQYF
J gene: TRBJ2-1; CDR3 length: 12; V gene: TRBV28; CDR3 protein: CASSPEDNEQFF
J gene: TRBJ1-5; CDR3 length: 18; V gene: TRBV27; CDR3 protein: CASSFPGTHRTSNQPQHF
J gene: TRBJ2-7; CDR3 length: 14; V gene: TRBV7-9; CDR3 protein: CASSSGLAEDEQYF
J gene: TRBJ2-7; CDR3 length: 13; V gene: TRBV29-1; CDR3 protein: CSVRRSSGYEQYF
J gene: TRBJ2-1; CDR3 length: 14; V gene: TRBV29-1; CDR3 protein: CSVDPGQGVLWQFF
J gene: TRBJ2-3; CDR3 length: 16; V gene: TRBV7-8; CDR3 protein: CASSLGASGGTDTQYF
J gene: TRBJ2-2; CDR3 length: 13; V gene: TRBV6-1; CDR3 protein: CASSTENTGELFF
J gene: TRBJ2-7; CDR3 length: 14; V gene: TRBV5-5; CDR3 protein: CASTQPGTTYEQYF
J gene: TRBJ2-6; CDR3 length: 15; V gene: TRBV6-1; CDR3 protein: CAISTGLSGANVLTF
J gene: TRBJ2-1; CDR3 length: 11; V gene: TRBV28; CDR3 protein: CACSTYNEQFF